The 10 T cell receptor beta chains presented below share a single source sample, sequenced in a study of blood T cell repertoires in COVID-19. Data came from immunoSEQ multiplex PCR; TCRdb stores just in-frame clones and leaves some out. The sample has 200,000 or so clones; roughly 79% are singletons. What was sequenced was peripheral blood. These receptors originate from a man between 60 and 75 years old with active or convalescent COVID-19.

The chain has TRBV10-2 and TRBJ2-6; D is perhaps TRBD1 (5 bases). Trimming removed 7 bases at V and 0 bases at J, with 13 bases between. The CDR3 length is 16 residues. Germline V lookup: CDR1 WSHSY, CDR2 SAAADI. CDR3 in DNA: TGCGCCAGCACCCCGACAGTGAACTCTGGGGCCAACGTCCTGACTTTC. Its protein product is CASTPTVNSGANVLTF.

The V gene is TRBV24-1, the J gene TRBJ2-3, with D possibly TRBD1 on 6 matching bases. Trimming took 2 bases from V and 7 from J, leaving 30 bases between them. This CDR3 spans 20 amino acids. Germline CDR1 is KGHDR and CDR2 is SFDVKD. The CDR3 sequence: CATSDSTGQQYPSLLNTQYF. In nucleotides, the CDR3 is TGTGCCACCAGTGATTCCACCGGACAGCAATACCCTTCACTGTTAAATACGCAGTATTTT.

V is TRBV24-1 and J is TRBJ2-1, with TRBD2 matching 7 bases. J was trimmed by 4 bases and V by 0 bases; bases with no gene match: 2. There are 15 residues in the CDR3. CDR1 KGHDR and CDR2 SFDVKD come from the germline V gene. The CDR3: CATSDLGGGYNEQFF. CDR3 nucleotides: TGTGCCACCAGTGATTTGGGGGGGGGTTACAATGAGCAGTTCTTC.

The chain combines TRBV9 with TRBJ2-5; D possibly corresponds to TRBD1 (6 bases). V was trimmed by 2 bases and J by 0 bases, leaving 11 bases between them. Germline CDR1 and CDR2: SGDLS and YYNGEE. The CDR3 contains 15 residues. This CDR3 reads CASSVRQAYQETQYF. The DNA of the CDR3 is TGTGCCAGCAGCGTCCGACAGGCCTACCAAGAGACCCAGTACTTC.

The chain combines TRBV12-3 or TRBV12-4 with TRBJ1-5; TRBD1 might be the D (6 bases). The CDR3 consists of 12 residues. The ends were cut back, 6 bases at V and 7 bases at J, with 10 bases in the middle. CDR3 in amino acids: CASRQGQQPQHF. The DNA for the CDR3 is TGTGCCAGCAGACAGGGACAACAGCCCCAGCATTTT.

This clone has ten or more counts. The chain combines TRBV27 with TRBJ1-2, with TRBD1 matching over 9 bases. There are 16 residues in the CDR3. Germline V gene lookup returns CDR1 MNHEY and CDR2 SMNVEV (reference sequence). The V gene end was trimmed by 1 base and the J gene end by 0 bases; junction bases not matched to a gene: 3. The CDR3 region has the DNA TGTGCCAGCAGTTTATGGGGGACAGGGTCTAACTATGGCTACACCTTC. Translated, it gives CASSLWGTGSNYGYTF.

The CDR3 DNA is TGTGCCACCAGCAGAGACGCCAGGGCTAATGAAAAACTGTTTTTT. Amino acid sequence: CATSRDARANEKLFF. The chain links TRBV15 to TRBJ1-4; D is perhaps TRBD1 (5 bases). The V end lost 0 bases, the J end lost 3 bases, and 8 bases lay between the germline ends. The CDR3 consists of 15 residues. Germline CDR1 reads LNHNV; CDR2 reads YYDKDF (reference sequence). Full variable domain (remainder filled in from reference TRBV15 and TRBJ1-4): DAMVIQNPRYQVTQFGKPVTLSCSQTLNHNVMYWYQQKSSQAPKLLFHYYDKDFNNEADTPDNFQSRRPNTSFCFLDIRSPGLGDTAMYLCATSRDARANEKLFFGSGTQLSVL.

This clone appeared a few times. The chain recombines TRBV7-2 with TRBJ1-2; 9 bases fit TRBD1. The CDR3 is 15 residues long. Per germline, CDR1 SGHTA and CDR2 FQGNSA. V lost 2 bases to trimming and J lost 3 bases; unmatched junction nucleotides: 4. The CDR3 DNA reads as TGTGCCAGCAGCTTAAAACAGGGGGCGGACTATGGCTACACCTTC. Translation gives CASSLKQGADYGYTF.

This clone was detected a few times. The chain combines TRBV5-8 with TRBJ2-6; 8 nucleotides agree with TRBD1. This CDR3 is built from 17 residues. The germline V gene has CDR1 SGHTS and CDR2 YDEGEE. The junction had 4 bases not matched to a gene; V was cut back by 1 base and J by 1 base. DNA for the CDR3: TGTGCCAGCAGCTTGTTCAGGGGGCAGTCTGGGGCCAACGTCCTGACTTTC. Amino acid sequence: CASSLFRGQSGANVLTF.

The rearrangement uses TRBV30 and TRBJ1-5; D remains ambiguous. V shed 3 bases and J shed 3 bases, with 15 bases lying between them. This CDR3 contains 15 residues. Germline V gene sequence: CDR1 GTSNPN, CDR2 SVGIG (reference sequence). This CDR3 is CAWSLGFRDNQPQHF. In nucleotides, the CDR3 is TGTGCCTGGAGCTTGGGCTTTCGAGACAATCAGCCCCAGCATTTT. The full variable domain, completed using reference TRBV30 and TRBJ1-5, is SQTIHQWPATLVQPVGSPLSLECTVEGTSNPNLYWYRQAAGRGLQLLFYSVGIGQISSEVPQNLSASRPQDRQFILSSKKLLLSDSGFYLCAWSLGFRDNQPQHFGDGTRLSIL.